These 27 T cell receptor beta chains share one sample of origin, sequenced in a study of graft-versus-host responses after intestinal transplantation. These TCRs are of unknown antigen specificity. The repertoire was sequenced with immunoSEQ multiplex PCR; TCRdb's copy has only in-frame clones and lacks some. The sample gives some 100,000 clones, roughly 84% of which show up once; around 1% is in the top ten. The source was unstimulated CD4+ T cells sorted from spleen or lymph node cells, collected before transplant. The receptors were sampled from a human donor who was the organ donor for an intestinal transplant.

The V call is TRBV4-1, the J call TRBJ1-1; maybe TRBD1 (5 bases). Trimming cost V 0 bases and J 1 base, with 6 bases left between them. The CDR3 spans 14 residues. Germline CDR1 is MGHRA and CDR2 is YSYEKL. The CDR3 sequence: CASSQEQGNTEAFF. The CDR3 nucleotides read TGCGCCAGCAGCCAAGAGCAGGGGAACACTGAAGCTTTCTTT.

The chain is built from TRBV30 and TRBJ1-3, with D maybe TRBD1 (5 bases). The CDR3 loop spans 14 amino acids. V was cut by 4 bases and J by 0 bases, with 10 bases left in between. Looked up from germline, CDR1 is GTSNPN and CDR2 is SVGIG (reference sequence). This CDR3 is CAWNWDFSGNTIYF. The CDR3 DNA reads TGTGCCTGGAATTGGGACTTCTCTGGAAACACCATATATTTT.

The J gene is TRBJ2-1, the V gene TRBV5-6; 9 bases agree with TRBD1. The CDR3 loop spans 15 amino acids. After removal of 4 bases from V and 4 bases from J, the junction contained 6 bases not matched to a gene. Germline loops: CDR1 SGHDT, CDR2 YYEEEE. Here the CDR3 reads CASSLTGGGYNEQFF. The CDR3 DNA follows: TGTGCCAGCAGCCTTACAGGGGGCGGTTACAATGAGCAGTTCTTC.

V gene TRBV11-3 combines with J gene TRBJ1-3, with TRBD1 matching over 8 bases. From germline, CDR1 is SGHNT and CDR2 YENEEA. Germline trimming cut 5 bases from V and 2 bases from J; bases unmatched to any gene: 2. The CDR3 length is 14 residues. For the CDR3, the DNA is TGTGCCAGCAGCCGACAGGGGACTGGAAACACCATATATTTT. Protein: CASSRQGTGNTIYF.

CDR3 region: CASRQEPPGTPLHF. The CDR3 DNA sequence: TGTGCCAGCAGACAGGAGCCCCCGGGGACACCCCTCCACTTT. The genes are TRBV6-5 and TRBJ1-6, with D tentatively TRBD1 (5 bases). CDR1 is MNHEY, CDR2 SVGAGI, per germline. The V gene lost 6 bases and the J gene lost 11 bases, with 17 bases spanning the gap. The CDR3 has 14 residues.

A few counts support this clone. The chain is built from TRBV10-3 and TRBJ1-1; D uncertain. The CDR3 contains 14 residues. CDR1 and CDR2 from the germline V gene are ENHRY and SYGVKD. V shed 5 bases and J shed 11 bases, with 21 bases lying between them. The DNA for the CDR3 is TGTGCCATCAGTCTGGCTTGGGAGGGTGATGGGGCTTTCTTT. Its protein product is CAISLAWEGDGAFF.

The V and J genes are TRBV30 and TRBJ2-3; D call uncertain. The CDR3 covers 10 residues. From germline, CDR1 is GTSNPN and CDR2 SVGIG (reference sequence). V was shortened by 7 bases and J by 5 bases, with 7 bases between the two germline ends. CDR3 sequence reads: CASNLDTQYF. The DNA for the CDR3 is TGTGCCTCCAACCTAGATACGCAGTATTTT.

The rearrangement joins TRBV7-9 to TRBJ2-5; 8 positions agree with TRBD1. Germline values: CDR1 SEHNR, CDR2 FQNEAQ (reference sequence). There are 14 residues in the CDR3. With V trimmed by 5 bases and J by 2 bases, 4 bases remained unmatched. The CDR3 sequence: CASSLWTGQETQYF. DNA of the CDR3: TGTGCCAGCAGCCTATGGACAGGGCAAGAGACCCAGTACTTC.

V is TRBV5-6 and J is TRBJ1-5; 7 positions match TRBD1. The germline V gene has CDR1 SGHDT and CDR2 YYEEEE. CDR3 length: 15 amino acids. Losses at the gene ends were 2 bases for V and 11 bases for J; bases not matched to a gene: 13. CDR3 sequence: CASSLGQAGTGAQHF. CDR3 DNA sequence: TGTGCCAGCAGCTTAGGACAGGCGGGAACCGGTGCCCAGCATTTT.

The chain joins TRBV5-6 to TRBJ2-5, with 7 positions matching TRBD2. Trimming cost V 5 bases and J 2 bases; bases outside gene matches: 6. The germline gives CDR1 SGHDT, CDR2 YYEEEE. This CDR3 is built from 14 residues. The CDR3 reads CASRRRGVQETQYF. The CDR3 bases are TGTGCCAGCAGGCGTCGGGGGGTACAAGAGACCCAGTACTTC.

The chain employs TRBV19 and TRBJ2-7; 9 nucleotides match TRBD1. V trimming: 6 bases; J trimming: 3 bases; junction bases outside the gene matches: 12. The length of the CDR3 is 16 residues. Per germline, CDR1 LNHDA and CDR2 SQIVND (reference sequence). CDR3 amino acids: CASSPLGGQGYYEQYF. CDR3 coding DNA: TGTGCCAGTAGCCCCCTGGGGGGACAGGGATACTACGAGCAGTACTTC.

This chain connects TRBV5-1 to TRBJ2-2, with 10 bases aligning to TRBD2. This CDR3 is 19 amino acids long. V dropped 3 bases and J dropped 2; count of bases not matched to a gene: 13. Germline V gene lookup returns CDR1 SGHRS and CDR2 YFSETQ. Here the CDR3 DNA reads TGCGCCAGCAGCTGGAGGGGCCCTAGCGGGGGCCACAACACCGGGGAGCTGTTTTTT. Translated, it gives CASSWRGPSGGHNTGELFF.

This clone occurred once. The chain combines TRBV7-9 with TRBJ1-2; D call uncertain. The CDR3 has 13 amino acids. The ends were cut back, 0 bases at V and 3 bases at J, with 5 bases in the middle. Germline V CDR1 and CDR2: SEHNR, FQNEAQ (reference sequence). The CDR3 DNA is TGTGCCAGCAGCTTAGCAGGGTACTATGGCTACACCTTC. This translates into CASSLAGYYGYTF.

The chain links TRBV5-1 to TRBJ2-7, with D perhaps TRBD1 (6 bases). Germline CDR1 is SGHRS and CDR2 is YFSETQ. V gave up 4 bases and J gave up 2 bases, with 25 bases separating them. The CDR3 extends over 18 amino acids. The CDR3 protein is CASSIGPLARGSPYEQYF. The CDR3 DNA follows: TGCGCCAGCAGCATTGGACCACTCGCCAGGGGATCTCCCTACGAGCAGTACTTC.

V usage is TRBV7-6 and J usage is TRBJ1-6; D not certain. With 3 bases removed from V and 6 bases from J, the gap between germline ends came to 9 bases. Germline V gives CDR1 SGHVS, CDR2 FNYEAQ. The CDR3 runs to 14 residues. CDR3 loop: CASSLDAGNSPLHF. The CDR3 DNA sequence: TGTGCCAGCAGCTTGGACGCTGGTAATTCACCCCTCCACTTT. Filled out from reference TRBV7-6 and TRBJ1-6, the complete variable domain reads GAGVSQSPRYKVTKRGQDVALRCDPISGHVSLYWYRQALGQGPEFLTYFNYEAQQDKSGLPNDRFSAERPEGSISTLTIQRTEQRDSAMYRCASSLDAGNSPLHFGNGTRLTVT.

This rearrangement joins TRBV6-6 to TRBJ1-3, with D possibly matching TRBD1 (6 bases). This CDR3 has 14 residues. V lost 8 bases, J lost 4 bases, and 15 bases lay in between. Germline assignment: CDR1 MNHNY and CDR2 SVGAGI (reference sequence). The CDR3 sequence: CASALRGDGNTIYF. The CDR3 DNA is TGTGCCAGCGCCTTAAGGGGGGACGGAAACACCATATATTTT.

This chain connects TRBV2 to TRBJ2-2; maybe TRBD1 (6 bases). V lost 3 bases and J lost 7, with 9 bases in between. This CDR3 spans 13 amino acids. The V gene's germline CDR1 is SNHLY and CDR2 FYNNEI. For the CDR3, the DNA is TGTGCCAGCAGTGAGTGGACAGTCGGGGAGCTGTTTTTT. This codes for CASSEWTVGELFF.

This chain uses TRBV6-5 with TRBJ2-3; 8 nucleotides line up with TRBD2. Trimming removed 6 bases from V and 3 bases from J; junction bases left unmatched: 8. CDR3 length equals 15 residues. CDR1 and CDR2 from the germline V gene are MNHEY and SVGAGI. CDR3 in amino acids: CASRDSGGPTDTQYF. CDR3 nucleotide sequence: TGTGCCAGCAGAGACTCGGGGGGGCCGACAGATACGCAGTATTTT.

Only a few counts were recorded for this clone. This chain joins TRBV28 and TRBJ2-6; tentatively, D is TRBD2 (7 bases). CDR1 is MDHEN and CDR2 is SYDVKM in the germline V gene. V gave up 5 bases and J gave up 1 base, with 18 bases separating them. The CDR3 loop spans 18 amino acids. DNA of the CDR3: TGTGCCAGCAGTCCTTGGACAGCGGGGCCGTCTGGGGCCAACGTCCTGACTTTC. Protein: CASSPWTAGPSGANVLTF.

The V and J genes are TRBV10-1 and TRBJ1-1, with TRBD1 matching over 9 bases. In germline, CDR1 is WNHNN, CDR2 SYGVQD (reference sequence). The CDR3 is made up of 16 amino acids. V was clipped by 6 bases and J by 5 bases; unmatched bases: 13. CDR3 in amino acids: CASSGGSWTGETEAFF. CDR3 in DNA: TGCGCCAGCAGCGGGGGGTCCTGGACAGGGGAAACTGAAGCTTTCTTT.

The gene calls are TRBV7-2 and TRBJ2-7; weak D call: TRBD2 (7 bases). Germline CDR1 and CDR2: SGHTA and FQGNSA. The CDR3 has 13 amino acids. Between the trimmed V and J ends, which lost 5 bases and 6 bases, there was a span of 14 bases. CDR3 loop: CASSRGEGGEQYF. In nucleotides, the CDR3 is TGTGCCAGCAGCCGGGGGGAAGGGGGCGAGCAGTACTTC.

The chain employs TRBV7-8 and TRBJ1-1; D is ambiguous. Germline values: CDR1 SGHVS, CDR2 FQNEAQ. Trimming pared 3 bases from V and 3 bases from J, leaving 8 bases between. CDR3 length equals 13 residues. CDR3 sequence: CASSFSIYTEAFF. Written as DNA, the CDR3 is TGTGCCAGCAGCTTTTCGATCTACACTGAAGCTTTCTTT.

The V call is TRBV5-1, the J call TRBJ1-1; 10 bases align to TRBD1. The CDR3 consists of 13 residues. The germline gives CDR1 SGHRS, CDR2 YFSETQ. The V and J ends lost 6 bases and 6 bases, in that order; junction bases with no gene match: 5. In nucleotides, the CDR3 is TGCGCCAGCACCCCGACAGGGGGCGCTGAAGCTTTCTTT. It codes for CASTPTGGAEAFF.

The V gene is TRBV5-1, the J gene TRBJ2-7; 7 bases agree with TRBD1. J gave up 6 bases and V 4 bases, and 10 bases lay outside the gene matches. Germline V gene sequence: CDR1 SGHRS, CDR2 YFSETQ. This CDR3 has 14 amino acids. The CDR3 protein is CASSPQDRNREQYF. In DNA form, the CDR3 reads TGCGCCAGCAGCCCCCAGGACAGGAATCGCGAGCAGTACTTC.

The chain links TRBV30 to TRBJ1-5; 7 bases fit TRBD1. From germline, CDR1 is GTSNPN and CDR2 SVGIG (reference sequence). CDR3 length: 13 residues. V was clipped by 3 bases and J by 5 bases; unmatched bases: 4. CDR3 region: CAWRDRTDQPQHF. As DNA, the CDR3 is TGTGCCTGGAGGGACAGGACGGATCAGCCCCAGCATTTT.

This chain links TRBV29-1 with TRBJ1-1; D gene ambiguous. V was shortened by 4 bases and J by 0 bases, with 9 bases between the two germline ends. Germline V gene sequence: CDR1 SQVTM, CDR2 ANQGSEA. The CDR3 is 13 residues long. The CDR3 loop is CSVGPGLNTEAFF. The CDR3 region has the DNA TGCAGCGTTGGGCCGGGTTTGAACACTGAAGCTTTCTTT.

V and J are TRBV6-6 and TRBJ2-5, with TRBD2 as a possible D gene (5 bases). Germline V gene data show CDR1 as MNHNY and CDR2 as SVGAGI (reference sequence). The V end lost 4 bases, the J end lost 5 bases, and 17 bases lay between the germline ends. This CDR3 has 15 residues. The CDR3 here is CASSSATTTGETQYF. CDR3 nucleotides: TGTGCCAGCAGTTCAGCAACTACAACGGGGGAGACCCAGTACTTC.